This TCR beta chain emerged from a study of blood T cell repertoires in COVID-19. About the study: Acute and convalescent COVID-19 specimens originated in the United States, Italy and Spain. T cells, B-cell-depleted T cells, or PBMCs provided the cDNA or gDNA that served as material.

Profiling relied on immunoSEQ multiplex PCR, and the TCRdb table lists in-frame clones only, not all of them. This table has approximately 81,000 clones, around 91% appearing once. Germline values: CDR1 GTSNPN, CDR2 SVGIG (reference sequence). Trimming removed 7 bases at V and 3 bases at J, with 12 bases between. The CDR3 contains 12 residues. The table lists this clone with a count of one. The receptor was isolated from a man between 65 and 79 years old with active or convalescent COVID-19. The chain joins TRBV30 to TRBJ1-1; D may be TRBD1 (5 bases). Sequencing was performed on peripheral blood. This chain's CDR3 is CAFSGGDTEAFF. The CDR3 DNA is TGTGCCTTTTCCGGGGGGGACACTGAAGCTTTCTTT.